This entry concerns a single T cell receptor beta chain. Researchers used genomic DNA as the template to profile TCR beta VDJ and CDR3. TCRdb itself ran the reads through MiXCR, one entry per CDR3 protein. Of 150,000 to 200,000 distinct CDR3 sequences listed, roughly 48% were seen once; the top ten hold more than 0.85%. The entry originates in a study of CD8+CD57+ T cells in acquired aplastic anemia. Germline V gene data show CDR1 as LNHDA and CDR2 as SQIVND (reference sequence). V was pared by 6 bases and J by 2 bases, with 16 bases between. This CDR3 has 15 amino acids. The sequenced patients had an expansion of CD8+CD57+ cells seen by flow cytometry. With no exception, the patients had severe acquired aplastic anemia.

This rearrangement joins TRBV19 to TRBJ2-5; the D is unclear. The sequenced sample was sorted CD4+, CD8+, or CD8+CD57+ T cells (not recorded which) from PBMCs. The source is a human donor with aplastic anemia. Here the CDR3 DNA reads TGTGCCAGTAGCATATCCTCGCGGTTTCAAGAGACCCAGTACTTC. Translated, it gives CASSISSRFQETQYF.